This TCR beta chain was identified during a study of T-cell reconstitution after alpha-beta-depleted transplantation in children. General study results and limits: Once a year had passed after transplant, T-cell counts and diversity came mostly from newly produced T cells.

The authors prepared the TCRbeta library with unique molecular identifiers. Each CDR3 protein gets one entry after TCRdb re-called the PCR reads with MiXCR. The data hold about 600,000 distinct CDR3 sequences, with 20% to 25% observed a single time. In its sample, this clonotype was seen many times. What it recognizes is unknown. Sample: PBMCs, mostly from graft donor cells, taken 360 days after TCRalphabeta/CD19-depleted stem cell transplant. This clonotype was sampled from a boy younger than two who had a stem cell transplant for acute myeloid leukemia, so the T cells may come from the graft donor.

In DNA form, the CDR3 reads TGTGCCAGCAGTTTACTGGCGGGGGTACTCCAAGAGACCCAGTACTTC. Protein: CASSLLAGVLQETQYF. V is TRBV28 and J is TRBJ2-5; TRBD2 matches 7 bases. Germline values: CDR1 MDHEN, CDR2 SYDVKM. The CDR3 runs to 16 residues. The trim removed 2 bases at V and 1 base at J, leaving 7 bases unmatched.